This T cell receptor beta chain was obtained from a study of T cells after yellow fever vaccination. Template switching with 5'RACE generated the TCR cDNA and added a universal primer site and UMIs. TCRdb fed the 5' RACE reads into MiXCR, producing one record per CDR3 protein. The table lists some 600,000 distinct CDR3 sequences, 17% of them singletons. With 3 bases removed from V and 5 bases from J, the gap between germline ends came to 13 bases. The CDR3 contains 14 residues. In germline, CDR1 is MNHNS, CDR2 SASEGT. Study-wide results and caveats: Reappearance after the booster was observed for most primary-vaccination clones (roughly 97% CD4, over 75% CD8). Bulk-population clonotypes that are abundant could appear as contaminants in FACS-sorted repertoires.

In its sample, this clonotype was seen a few times. What it binds is unknown. V gene TRBV6-1 combines with J gene TRBJ1-2; D possibly corresponds to TRBD1 (6 bases). This specimen consisted of PBMCs, obtained 4 to 6 days after the first yellow fever vaccination. The receptor was isolated from a man between 18 and 29 years old who received the YFV17D yellow fever vaccine. CDR3 loop: CASSDRTELYGYTF. DNA of the CDR3: TGTGCCAGCAGTGATCGGACAGAGCTGTATGGCTACACCTTC.